This T cell receptor beta chain derives from a study of T cells in narcolepsy (dated by TCRdb to between 2017 and 2018). Concerning the study at large: Patients with narcolepsy type 1 or type 2 (NT1, NT2) were enrolled in the study together with healthy control donors. To look for autoreactive T cells in narcolepsy patients that target self-antigens of hypocretin neurons (hypocretin, TRIB2), the study used TCR Vbeta sequencing to follow clonotypes in blood and CSF. The full study reports these points: No sequences matching autoreactive T cell clones were contained in some blood memory CD4+ repertoires from patients and controls. Patients and controls had comparable numbers of sequenced blood memory CD4+ clonotypes, averaging about 40,000 and 30,000, respectively. According to the report, autoreactive clonotypes were detected serially in the blood of the same patients and of different patients, but not in healthy controls. Plots that compared CSF and blood CD4+ T cell clonotypes from the same patient highlighted HCRT-specific and TRIB2-specific autoreactive clonotypes.

About this clone itself: Its antigen target is currently unknown. No base qualities exist here, and no much larger clone lies one base off it.

Memory CD4+ T cells were sorted ex vivo from peripheral blood of narcolepsy patients and healthy controls for TCR Vbeta sequencing. The CDR3 goes from the cysteine to the phenylalanine over 15 residues. Only CDR3 DNA is held: 45 bases, read in frame from base 1. CDR1 and CDR2 are drawn from the germline V gene: WSHSY, SAAADI. The library was built by means of the immunoSEQ multiplex PCR assay. TCRdb obtained this table from immuneACCESS and retained in-frame rearrangements with V and J assigned. These tables miss some clones; where compared with another copy, unresolved V genes account for less than half of the shortfall, and the remainder is unexplained. The sample table lists around 30,000 clones, roughly 80% of them with a count of one. In total, the top ten clones hold 2.6% of the sample.

Sequencing was done on a sample of CD45RA- memory CD4+ T cells from PBMCs. In light of the paper, this sample's cell subset or site label describes: memory T cells sorted ex vivo from peripheral blood. The chain links TRBV10-2 with TRBJ2-5, with 7 bases in between that match TRBD2. The closer fit of TRBJ2-7 to the DNA end suggests the J call may be wrong. This TCR was sampled from a human donor with narcolepsy. The nucleotide sequence is given as TGCGCCAGCAGTGAGGGTTGGGAGGGATCCTACGAGCAGTACTTC. This translates into CASSEGWEGSYEQYF.